Sequencing of this T cell receptor beta chain was carried out in a study of blood T cell repertoires in COVID-19. Study context: The United States, Italy and Spain were the sources of the acute and convalescent COVID-19 samples. Sources were T cells, B-cell-depleted T cells, or PBMCs; the material itself was cDNA or gDNA.

Methods used by the authors: Cell counts per sample came from amplifying reference gene primers. Sequencing used immunoSEQ multiplex PCR; TCRdb keeps in-frame clones, though not all of them. The V and J calls and clone size are taken from that table; D and trimming were inferred from the DNA. The sample contains 250,000 to 300,000 clones, about 86% of which appear only once. CDR1 and CDR2 (germline): SGDLS, YYNGEE. J gave up 0 bases and V 3 bases, and 12 bases lay outside the gene matches. This CDR3 is 19 amino acids long. The TCR originated in a man aged 30 to 39 with active or convalescent COVID-19. The chain carries TRBV9 and TRBJ2-6; the match to TRBD1 covers 7 bases. The sequenced material came from peripheral blood. The CDR3 DNA reads TGTGCCAGCAGCGCCATACAGGGGCTCCTAAGCTCTGGGGCCAACGTCCTGACTTTC. Its translation: CASSAIQGLLSSGANVLTF. Supplemented by reference TRBV9 and TRBJ2-6, the full variable domain reads DSGVTQTPKHLITATGQRVTLRCSPRSGDLSVYWYQQSLDQGLQFLIQYYNGEERAKGNILERFSAQQFPDLHSELNLSSLELGDSALYFCASSAIQGLLSSGANVLTFGAGSRLTVL.